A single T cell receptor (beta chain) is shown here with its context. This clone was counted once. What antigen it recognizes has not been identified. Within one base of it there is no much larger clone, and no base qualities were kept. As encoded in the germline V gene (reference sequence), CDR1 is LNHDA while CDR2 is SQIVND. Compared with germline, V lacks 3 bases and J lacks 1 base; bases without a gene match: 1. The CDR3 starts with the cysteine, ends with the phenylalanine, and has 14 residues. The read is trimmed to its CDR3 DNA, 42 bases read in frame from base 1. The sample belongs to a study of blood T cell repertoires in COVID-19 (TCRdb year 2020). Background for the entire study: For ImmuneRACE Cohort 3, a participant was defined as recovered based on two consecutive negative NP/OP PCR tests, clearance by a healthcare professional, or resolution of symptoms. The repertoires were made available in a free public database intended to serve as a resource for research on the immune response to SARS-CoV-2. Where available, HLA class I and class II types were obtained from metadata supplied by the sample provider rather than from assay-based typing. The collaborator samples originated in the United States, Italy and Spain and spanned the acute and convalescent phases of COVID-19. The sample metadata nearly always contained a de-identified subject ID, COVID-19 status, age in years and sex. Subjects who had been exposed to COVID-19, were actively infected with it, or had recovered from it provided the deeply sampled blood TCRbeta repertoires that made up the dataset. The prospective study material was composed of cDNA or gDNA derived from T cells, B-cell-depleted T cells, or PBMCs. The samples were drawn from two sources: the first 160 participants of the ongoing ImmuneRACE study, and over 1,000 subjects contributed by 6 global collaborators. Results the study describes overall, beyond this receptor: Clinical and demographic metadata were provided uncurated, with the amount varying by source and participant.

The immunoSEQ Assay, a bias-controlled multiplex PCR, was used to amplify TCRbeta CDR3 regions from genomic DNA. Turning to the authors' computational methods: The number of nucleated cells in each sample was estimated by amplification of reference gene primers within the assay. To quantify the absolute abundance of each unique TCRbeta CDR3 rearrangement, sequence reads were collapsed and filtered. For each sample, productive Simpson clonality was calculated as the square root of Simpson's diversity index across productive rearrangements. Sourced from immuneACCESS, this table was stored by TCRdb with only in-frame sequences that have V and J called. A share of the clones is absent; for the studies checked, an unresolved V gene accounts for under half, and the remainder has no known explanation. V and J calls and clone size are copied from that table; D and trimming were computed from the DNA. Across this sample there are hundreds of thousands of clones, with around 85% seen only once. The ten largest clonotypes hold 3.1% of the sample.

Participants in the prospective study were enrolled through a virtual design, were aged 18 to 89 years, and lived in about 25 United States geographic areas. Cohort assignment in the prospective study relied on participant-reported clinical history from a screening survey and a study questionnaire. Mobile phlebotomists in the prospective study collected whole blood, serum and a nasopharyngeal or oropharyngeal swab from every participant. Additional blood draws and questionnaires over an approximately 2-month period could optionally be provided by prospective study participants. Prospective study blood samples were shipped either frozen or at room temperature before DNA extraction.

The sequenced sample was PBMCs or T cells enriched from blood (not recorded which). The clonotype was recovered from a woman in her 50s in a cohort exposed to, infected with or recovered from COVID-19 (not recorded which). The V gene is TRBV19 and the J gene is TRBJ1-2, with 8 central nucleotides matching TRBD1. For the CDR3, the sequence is CASSMDRVNYGYTF. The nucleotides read TGTGCCAGTAGTATGGACAGGGTTAACTATGGCTACACCTTC.